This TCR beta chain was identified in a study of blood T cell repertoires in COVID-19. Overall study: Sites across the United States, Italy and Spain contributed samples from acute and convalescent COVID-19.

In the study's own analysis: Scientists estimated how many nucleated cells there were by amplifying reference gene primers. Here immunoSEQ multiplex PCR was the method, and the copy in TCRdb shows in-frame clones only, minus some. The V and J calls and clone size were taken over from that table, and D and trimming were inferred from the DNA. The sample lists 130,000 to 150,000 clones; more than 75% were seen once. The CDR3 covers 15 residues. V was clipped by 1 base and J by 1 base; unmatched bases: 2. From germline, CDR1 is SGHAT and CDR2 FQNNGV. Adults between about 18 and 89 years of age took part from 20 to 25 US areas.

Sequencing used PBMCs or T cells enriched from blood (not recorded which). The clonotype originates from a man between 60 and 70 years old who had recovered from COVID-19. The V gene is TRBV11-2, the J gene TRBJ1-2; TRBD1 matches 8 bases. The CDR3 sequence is CASSLGTGINYGYTF. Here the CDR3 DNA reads TGTGCCAGCAGCTTAGGGACAGGGATTAACTATGGCTACACCTTC.